This T cell receptor beta chain emerged from a study of chemoradiotherapy in HPV16-positive cancers. Data came from immunoSEQ multiplex PCR; TCRdb stores just in-frame clones and leaves some out. This table has about 1,000 clones, roughly nine tenths appearing once. Note on this clone: As yet, its antigen is unknown.

Germline-derived CDR1 and CDR2 are SGHVS and FQNEAQ. The CDR3 has 17 amino acids. Germline trimming cut 6 bases from V and 2 bases from J; bases unmatched to any gene: 11. General study findings and limits: Non-HPV-specific T cells did not expand in tumors during treatment, whereas candidate HPV-specific clones and E7-related motifs did.

The chain combines TRBV7-8 with TRBJ2-3; 10 nucleotides line up with TRBD2. The specimen was tumor tissue, collected from a patient who underwent chemoradiotherapy. This sequence originates from a human donor with HPV-associated anogenital cancer. The CDR3 here is CASSLGFGTSDTDTQYF. The CDR3 DNA reads TGTGCCAGCAGTTTGGGGTTCGGGACTAGCGACACAGATACGCAGTATTTT.